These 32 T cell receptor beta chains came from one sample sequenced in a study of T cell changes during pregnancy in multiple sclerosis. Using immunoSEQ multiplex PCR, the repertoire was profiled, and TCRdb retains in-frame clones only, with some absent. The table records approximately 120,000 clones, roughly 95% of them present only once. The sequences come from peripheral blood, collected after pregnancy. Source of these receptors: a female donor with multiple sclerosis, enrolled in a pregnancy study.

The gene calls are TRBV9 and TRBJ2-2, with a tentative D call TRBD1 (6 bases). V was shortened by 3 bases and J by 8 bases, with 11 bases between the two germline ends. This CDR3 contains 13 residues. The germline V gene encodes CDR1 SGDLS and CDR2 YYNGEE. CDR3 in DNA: TGTGCCAGCAGCGAACAGGGATCAGGGGAGCTGTTTTTT. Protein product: CASSEQGSGELFF.

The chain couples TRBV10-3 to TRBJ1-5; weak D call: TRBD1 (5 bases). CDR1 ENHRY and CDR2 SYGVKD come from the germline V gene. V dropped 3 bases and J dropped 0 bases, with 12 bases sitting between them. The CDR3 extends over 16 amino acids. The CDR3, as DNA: TGTGCCATCAGTGATGGGGCAGGTAATAGCAATCAGCCCCAGCATTTT. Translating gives CAISDGAGNSNQPQHF.

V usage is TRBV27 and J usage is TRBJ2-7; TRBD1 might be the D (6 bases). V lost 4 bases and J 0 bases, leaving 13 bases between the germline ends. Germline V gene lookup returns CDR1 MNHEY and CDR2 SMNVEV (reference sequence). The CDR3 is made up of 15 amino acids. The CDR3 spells CASSSREGVSYEQYF. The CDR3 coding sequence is TGTGCCAGCAGTTCGCGAGAGGGGGTCTCCTACGAGCAGTACTTC.

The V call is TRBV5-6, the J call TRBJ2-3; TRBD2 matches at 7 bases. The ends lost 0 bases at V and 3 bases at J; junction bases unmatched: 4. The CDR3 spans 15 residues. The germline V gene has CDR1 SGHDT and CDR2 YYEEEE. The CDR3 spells CASSLGGGGTDTQYF. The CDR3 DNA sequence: TGTGCCAGCAGCTTGGGGGGGGGAGGTACAGATACGCAGTATTTT.

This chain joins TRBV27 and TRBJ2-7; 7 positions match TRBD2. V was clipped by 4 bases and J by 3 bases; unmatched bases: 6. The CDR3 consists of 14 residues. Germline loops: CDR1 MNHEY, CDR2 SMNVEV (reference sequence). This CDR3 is CASSSWEGGYEQYF. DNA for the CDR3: TGTGCCAGCAGTTCATGGGAGGGCGGCTACGAGCAGTACTTC.

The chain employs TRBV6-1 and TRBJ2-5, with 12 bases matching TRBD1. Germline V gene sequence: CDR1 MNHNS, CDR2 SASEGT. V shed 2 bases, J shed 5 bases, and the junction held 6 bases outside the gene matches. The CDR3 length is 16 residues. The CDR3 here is CASSEHRDRGRETQYF. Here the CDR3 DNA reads TGTGCCAGCAGTGAACACCGGGACAGGGGGCGGGAGACCCAGTACTTC.

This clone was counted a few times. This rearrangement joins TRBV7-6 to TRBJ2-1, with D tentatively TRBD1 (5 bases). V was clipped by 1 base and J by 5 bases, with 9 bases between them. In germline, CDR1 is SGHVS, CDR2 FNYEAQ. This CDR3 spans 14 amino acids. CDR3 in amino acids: CASSLESDNNEQFF. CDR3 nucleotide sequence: TGTGCCAGCAGCTTAGAGTCGGACAACAATGAGCAGTTCTTC.

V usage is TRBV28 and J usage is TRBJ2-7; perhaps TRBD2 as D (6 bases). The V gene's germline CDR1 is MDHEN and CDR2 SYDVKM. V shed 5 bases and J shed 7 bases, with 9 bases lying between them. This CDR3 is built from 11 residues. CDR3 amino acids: CASSTLAEQYF. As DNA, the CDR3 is TGTGCCAGCAGTACACTAGCAGAGCAGTACTTC.

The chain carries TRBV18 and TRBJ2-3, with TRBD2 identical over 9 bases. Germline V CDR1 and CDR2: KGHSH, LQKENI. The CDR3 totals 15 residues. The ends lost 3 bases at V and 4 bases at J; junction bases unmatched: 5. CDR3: CASSPSGSPADTQYF. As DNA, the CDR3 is TGTGCCAGCTCACCTAGCGGGAGTCCCGCAGATACGCAGTATTTT.

The DNA for the CDR3 is TGTGCCACCAGCAGAGGACAGGGGGGCGGCTACGAGCAGTACTTC. Translated: CATSRGQGGGYEQYF. The chain carries TRBV15 and TRBJ2-7; TRBD1 matches 9 bases. Germline V gene sequence: CDR1 LNHNV, CDR2 YYDKDF (reference sequence). CDR3 length: 15 residues. Trimming cost V 1 base and J 3 bases; bases outside gene matches: 4.

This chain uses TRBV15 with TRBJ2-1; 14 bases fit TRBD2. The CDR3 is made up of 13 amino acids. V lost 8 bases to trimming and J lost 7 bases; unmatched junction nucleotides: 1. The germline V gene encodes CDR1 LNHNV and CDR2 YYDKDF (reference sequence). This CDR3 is CATGTSGSNEQFF. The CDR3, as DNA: TGTGCCACCGGGACTAGCGGGAGTAATGAGCAGTTCTTC.

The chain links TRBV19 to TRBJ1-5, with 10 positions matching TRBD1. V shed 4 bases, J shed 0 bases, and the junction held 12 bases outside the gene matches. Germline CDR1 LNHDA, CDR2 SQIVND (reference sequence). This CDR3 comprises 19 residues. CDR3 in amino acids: CASSTHWGQGISSNQPQHF. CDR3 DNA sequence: TGTGCCAGTAGTACGCATTGGGGACAGGGGATCTCTAGCAATCAGCCCCAGCATTTT.

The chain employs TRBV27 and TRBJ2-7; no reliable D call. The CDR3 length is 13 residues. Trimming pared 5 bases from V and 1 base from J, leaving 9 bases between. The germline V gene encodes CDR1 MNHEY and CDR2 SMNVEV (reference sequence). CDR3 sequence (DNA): TGTGCCAGCAGTCCCTGGCCGTCCTACGAGCAGTACTTC. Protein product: CASSPWPSYEQYF.

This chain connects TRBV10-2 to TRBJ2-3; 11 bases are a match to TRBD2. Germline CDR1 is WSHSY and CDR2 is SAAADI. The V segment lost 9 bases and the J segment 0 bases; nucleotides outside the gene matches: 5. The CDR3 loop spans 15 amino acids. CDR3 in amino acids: CASKTSGTSTDTQYF. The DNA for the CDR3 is TGCGCCAGTAAGACTAGCGGGACTAGCACAGATACGCAGTATTTT.

CDR3 loop: CASSPSGGQTYGYTF. For the CDR3, the DNA is TGTGCCAGCAGCCCGAGCGGGGGCCAAACCTATGGCTACACCTTC. The chain joins TRBV7-8 to TRBJ1-2, with D possibly being TRBD1 (6 bases). CDR3 length: 15 residues. Germline CDR1 reads SGHVS; CDR2 reads FQNEAQ. Deletions cut 5 bases from V and 4 bases from J, with 17 bases between.

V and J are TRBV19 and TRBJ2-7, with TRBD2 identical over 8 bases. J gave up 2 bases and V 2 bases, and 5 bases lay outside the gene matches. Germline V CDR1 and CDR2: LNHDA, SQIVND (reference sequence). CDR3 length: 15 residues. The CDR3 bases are TGTGCCAGTAGTATAACTAGCGGACCCACCTACGAGCAGTACTTC. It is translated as CASSITSGPTYEQYF.

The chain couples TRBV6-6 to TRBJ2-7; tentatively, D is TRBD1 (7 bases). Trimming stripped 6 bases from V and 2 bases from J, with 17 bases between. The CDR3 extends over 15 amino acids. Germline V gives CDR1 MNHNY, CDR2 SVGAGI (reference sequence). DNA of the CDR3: TGTGCCAGCAGCCAGGGGGGAACAGGGCCCTACGAGCAGTACTTC. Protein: CASSQGGTGPYEQYF.

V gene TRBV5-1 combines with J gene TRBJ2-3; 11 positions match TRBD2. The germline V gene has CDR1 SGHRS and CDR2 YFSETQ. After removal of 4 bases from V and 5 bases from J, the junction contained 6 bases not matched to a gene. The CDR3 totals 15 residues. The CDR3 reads CASSRGLAGRDTQYF. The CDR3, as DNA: TGCGCCAGCAGCCGCGGACTAGCGGGCAGAGATACGCAGTATTTT.

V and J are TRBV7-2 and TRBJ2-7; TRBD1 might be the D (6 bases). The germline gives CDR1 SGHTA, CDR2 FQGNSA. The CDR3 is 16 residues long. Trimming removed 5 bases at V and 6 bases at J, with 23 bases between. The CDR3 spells CASSARDQGIPLEQYF. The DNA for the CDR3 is TGTGCCAGCAGCGCCCGAGACCAGGGGATTCCGCTCGAGCAGTACTTC.

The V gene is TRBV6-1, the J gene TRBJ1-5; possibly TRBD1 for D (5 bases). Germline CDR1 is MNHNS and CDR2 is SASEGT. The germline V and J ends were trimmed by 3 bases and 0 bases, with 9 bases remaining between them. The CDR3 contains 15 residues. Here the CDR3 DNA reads TGTGCCAGCAGTGATTCGGGGGGTAGCAATCAGCCCCAGCATTTT. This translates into CASSDSGGSNQPQHF.

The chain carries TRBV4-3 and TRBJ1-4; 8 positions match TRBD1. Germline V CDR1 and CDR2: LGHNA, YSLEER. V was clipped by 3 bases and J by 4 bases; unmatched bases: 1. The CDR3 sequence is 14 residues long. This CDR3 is CASSHGQGNEKLFF. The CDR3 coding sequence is TGCGCCAGCAGCCACGGACAGGGTAATGAAAAACTGTTTTTT.

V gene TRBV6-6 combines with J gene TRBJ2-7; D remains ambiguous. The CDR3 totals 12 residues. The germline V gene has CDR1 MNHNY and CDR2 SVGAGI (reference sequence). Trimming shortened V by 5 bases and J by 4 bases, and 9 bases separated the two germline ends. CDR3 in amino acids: CASSPNGYEQYF. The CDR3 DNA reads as TGTGCCAGCAGTCCTAACGGTTACGAGCAGTACTTC.

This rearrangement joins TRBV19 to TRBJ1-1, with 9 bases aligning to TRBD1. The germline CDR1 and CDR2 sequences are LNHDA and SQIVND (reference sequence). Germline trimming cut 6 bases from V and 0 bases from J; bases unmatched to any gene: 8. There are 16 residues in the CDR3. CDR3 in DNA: TGTGCCAGTAGAGGACAGGGGCCCCTCATGAACACTGAAGCTTTCTTT. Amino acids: CASRGQGPLMNTEAFF.

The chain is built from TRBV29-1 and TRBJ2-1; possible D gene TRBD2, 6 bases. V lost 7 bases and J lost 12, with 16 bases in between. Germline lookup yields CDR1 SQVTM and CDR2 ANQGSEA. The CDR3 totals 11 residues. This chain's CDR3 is CSGGTGAGQFF. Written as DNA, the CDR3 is TGCAGCGGCGGGACGGGAGCGGGGCAGTTCTTC.

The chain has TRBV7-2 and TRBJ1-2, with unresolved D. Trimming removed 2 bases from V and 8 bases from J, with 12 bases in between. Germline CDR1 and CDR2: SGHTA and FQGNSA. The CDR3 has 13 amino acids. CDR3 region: CASSLRRQEGYTF. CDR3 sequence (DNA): TGTGCCAGCAGCTTAAGGAGGCAGGAGGGCTACACCTTC.

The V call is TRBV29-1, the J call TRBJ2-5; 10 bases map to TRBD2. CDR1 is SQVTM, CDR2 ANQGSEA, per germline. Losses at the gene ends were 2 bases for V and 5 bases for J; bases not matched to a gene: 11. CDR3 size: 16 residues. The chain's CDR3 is CSVEWSSGRRTETQYF. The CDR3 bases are TGCAGCGTTGAATGGTCTAGCGGGAGACGGACGGAGACCCAGTACTTC. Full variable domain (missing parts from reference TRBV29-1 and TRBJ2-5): SAVISQKPSRDICQRGTSLTIQCQVDSQVTMMFWYRQQPGQSLTLIATANQGSEATYESGFVIDKFPISRPNLTFSTLTVSNMSPEDSSIYLCSVEWSSGRRTETQYFGPGTRLLVL.

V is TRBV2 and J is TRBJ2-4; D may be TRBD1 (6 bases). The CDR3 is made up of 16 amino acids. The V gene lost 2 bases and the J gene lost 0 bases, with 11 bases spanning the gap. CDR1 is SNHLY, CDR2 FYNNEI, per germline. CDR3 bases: TGTGCCAGCAGTGAAAACAGGGCCATAGCCAAAAACATTCAGTACTTC. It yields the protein CASSENRAIAKNIQYF. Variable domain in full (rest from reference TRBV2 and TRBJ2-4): EPEVTQTPSHQVTQMGQEVILRCVPISNHLYFYWYRQILGQKVEFLVSFYNNEISEKSEIFDDQFSVERPDGSNFTLKIRSTKLEDSAMYFCASSENRAIAKNIQYFGAGTRLSVL.

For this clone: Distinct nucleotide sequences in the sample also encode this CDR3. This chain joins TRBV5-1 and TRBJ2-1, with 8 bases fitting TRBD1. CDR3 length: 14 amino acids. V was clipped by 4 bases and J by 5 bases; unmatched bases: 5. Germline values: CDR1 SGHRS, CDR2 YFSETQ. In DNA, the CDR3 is TGCGCCAGCAGCGGCCAGGGGGCTAACAATGAGCAGTTCTTC. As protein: CASSGQGANNEQFF.

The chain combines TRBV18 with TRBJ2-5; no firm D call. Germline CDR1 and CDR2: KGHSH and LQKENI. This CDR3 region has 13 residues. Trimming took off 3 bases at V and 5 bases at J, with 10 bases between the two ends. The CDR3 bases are TGTGCCAGCTCACCCCCCTTCGGGGAGACCCAGTACTTC. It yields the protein CASSPPFGETQYF. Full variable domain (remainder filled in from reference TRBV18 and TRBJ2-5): NAGVMQNPRHLVRRRGQEARLRCSPMKGHSHVYWYRQLPEEGLKFMVYLQKENIIDESGMPKERFSAEFPKEGPSILRIQQVVRGDSAAYFCASSPPFGETQYFGPGTRLLVL.

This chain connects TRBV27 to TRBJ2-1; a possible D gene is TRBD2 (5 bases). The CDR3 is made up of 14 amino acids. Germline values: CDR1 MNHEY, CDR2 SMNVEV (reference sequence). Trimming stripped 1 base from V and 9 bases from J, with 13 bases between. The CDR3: CASSLWADGSEQFF. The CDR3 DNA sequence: TGTGCCAGCAGTTTATGGGCAGATGGGAGTGAGCAGTTCTTC.

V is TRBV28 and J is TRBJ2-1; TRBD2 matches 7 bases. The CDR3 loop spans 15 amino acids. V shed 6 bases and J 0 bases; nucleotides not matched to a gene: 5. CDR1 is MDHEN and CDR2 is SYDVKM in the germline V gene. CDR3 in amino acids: CASRNSGGSYNEQFF. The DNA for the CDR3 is TGTGCCAGCAGAAACTCGGGAGGCTCCTACAATGAGCAGTTCTTC.

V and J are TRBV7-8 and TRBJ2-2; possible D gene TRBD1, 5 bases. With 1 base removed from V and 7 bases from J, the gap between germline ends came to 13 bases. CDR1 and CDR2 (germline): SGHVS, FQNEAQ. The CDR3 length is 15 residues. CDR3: CASSLDIGHLGELFF. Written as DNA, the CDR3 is TGTGCCAGCAGCTTAGATATCGGACATCTCGGGGAGCTGTTTTTT.